One sample yielded the 24 T cell receptor beta chains listed below, sequenced in a study of cytomegalovirus exposure and HLA in healthy donors. 13 Jbeta primers and 60 Vbeta primers were used for the PCR. Some clones are missing from TCRdb's copy, which holds only in-frame ones; the method was immunoSEQ multiplex PCR. The sample shows 100,000 to 150,000 clones, approximately 84% of them seen only once. The sequencing input was PBMCs. The receptors were gathered from a boy aged 2 to 10 in good health and CMV-seronegative.

The rearrangement uses TRBV4-2 and TRBJ1-5, with D unresolved. Trimming left V 0 bases short and J 6 bases short, with 15 bases between. The CDR3 consists of 16 residues. From germline, CDR1 is LGHNA and CDR2 YNFKEQ. In DNA form, the CDR3 reads TGTGCCAGCAGCCAAGATCGAAGAGGGCTCGGTCAGCCCCAGCATTTT. Protein: CASSQDRRGLGQPQHF.

The V gene is TRBV10-3, the J gene TRBJ2-3; D is undetermined. The CDR3 runs 14 residues. V lost 6 bases and J lost 0, with 10 bases in between. Germline CDR1 and CDR2: ENHRY and SYGVKD. CDR3 in amino acids: CAIRSDSSTDTQYF. The CDR3 DNA reads TGTGCCATCAGGAGCGATTCTAGCACAGATACGCAGTATTTT.

This rearrangement joins TRBV30 to TRBJ1-2; D remains ambiguous. CDR3 length equals 13 residues. The V and J ends lost 0 bases and 3 bases respectively, with 8 bases between them. The V gene's germline CDR1 is GTSNPN and CDR2 SVGIG (reference sequence). The CDR3 DNA is TGTGCCTGGAGTGTAGCGCGGGACTATGGCTACACCTTC. It yields the protein CAWSVARDYGYTF. The full variable domain, rest sourced from reference TRBV30 and TRBJ1-2, is SQTIHQWPATLVQPVGSPLSLECTVEGTSNPNLYWYRQAAGRGLQLLFYSVGIGQISSEVPQNLSASRPQDRQFILSSKKLLLSDSGFYLCAWSVARDYGYTFGSGTRLTVV.

This clone turned up a few times. The chain carries TRBV5-4 and TRBJ2-7; TRBD1 agrees at 7 bases. V gave up 7 bases and J gave up 7 bases; unmatched junction bases: 8. CDR3 length: 12 amino acids. Germline V lookup: CDR1 SGHNT, CDR2 YYREEE (reference sequence). CDR3: CASSQGLGEQYV. The DNA for the CDR3 is TGTGCCAGCTCACAGGGGCTGGGGGAGCAGTACGTC.

In DNA, the CDR3 is TGTGCCAGCAGCAACCGCAAGGACATGACAGCTAACACAGATACGCAGTATTTT. Amino acids: CASSNRKDMTANTDTQYF. V is TRBV9 and J is TRBJ2-3; tentatively, D is TRBD1 (5 bases). The CDR3 loop spans 18 amino acids. V gave up 4 bases and J gave up 2 bases, with 23 bases separating them. In germline, CDR1 is SGDLS, CDR2 YYNGEE.

V gene TRBV27 combines with J gene TRBJ1-5, with 10 bases identical to TRBD1. Germline CDR1 MNHEY, CDR2 SMNVEV (reference sequence). This CDR3 spans 16 amino acids. The V gene end was trimmed by 5 bases and the J gene end by 0 bases; junction bases not matched to a gene: 4. The DNA for the CDR3 is TGTGCCAGCAGTCTTGGACAGGGGGATAGCAATCAGCCCCAGCATTTT. Translated: CASSLGQGDSNQPQHF.

The chain recombines TRBV5-1 with TRBJ2-2; TRBD2 matches at 8 bases. The CDR3 loop spans 16 amino acids. Per the germline V gene, CDR1 is SGHRS and CDR2 is YFSETQ. The ends lost 0 bases at V and 8 bases at J; junction bases unmatched: 9. Written as DNA, the CDR3 is TGCGCCAGCAGCTTGGCCAGCGGGGGCGTCTGGGGGGAGCTGTTTTTT. It encodes CASSLASGGVWGELFF. Filled out from reference TRBV5-1 and TRBJ2-2, the complete variable domain reads KAGVTQTPRYLIKTRGQQVTLSCSPISGHRSVSWYQQTPGQGLQFLFEYFSETQRNKGNFPGRFSGRQFSNSRSEMNVSTLELGDSALYLCASSLASGGVWGELFFGEGSRLTVL.

The chain employs TRBV7-9 and TRBJ1-3; D gene unclear. Between the trimmed V and J ends, which lost 4 bases and 4 bases, there was a span of 8 bases. CDR1 is SEHNR, CDR2 FQNEAQ, per germline (reference sequence). The CDR3 is made up of 13 amino acids. The CDR3 loop is CASSSNVGNTIYF. CDR3 DNA: TGTGCCAGCAGCTCTAACGTAGGAAACACCATATATTTT.

This chain uses TRBV7-3 with TRBJ2-2; D perhaps matches TRBD1 (5 bases). CDR1 is SGHTA and CDR2 is FQGTGA in the germline V gene. Trimming pared 5 bases from V and 3 bases from J, leaving 16 bases between. This CDR3 has 16 amino acids. CDR3 in DNA: TGTGCCAGCAGCGTCTTGTCGGACACTTACACCGGGGAGCTGTTTTTT. It encodes CASSVLSDTYTGELFF. Filled out from reference TRBV7-3 and TRBJ2-2, the complete variable domain reads GAGVSQTPSNKVTEKGKYVELRCDPISGHTALYWYRQSLGQGPEFLIYFQGTGAADDSGLPNDRFFAVRPEGSVSTLKIQRTERGDSAVYLCASSVLSDTYTGELFFGEGSRLTVL.

This clone was found a few times. The chain employs TRBV4-2 and TRBJ2-7, with 8 bases identical to TRBD2. The germline gives CDR1 LGHNA, CDR2 YNFKEQ. Trimming cost V 4 bases and J 0 bases; bases outside gene matches: 5. The CDR3 is 15 amino acids. In nucleotides, the CDR3 is TGTGCCAGCAGCCTAGAGCGGGGGAGCTCCTACGAGCAGTACTTC. This translates into CASSLERGSSYEQYF.

As concerns this clone: One end of the junction fails to match germline, which may point to a read error. The rearrangement links TRBV7-7 to TRBJ2-1, with 13 positions matching TRBD2. Germline-derived CDR1 and CDR2 are SSHAT and FNYEAQ (reference sequence). CDR3 length: 17 amino acids. DNA of the CDR3: TGTGCTAGCAGCTTAGCCTTGGGACTAGCGGGGTCCAATGAGCAGTTCTTC. Translated: CASSLALGLAGSNEQFF.

The V gene is TRBV14, the J gene TRBJ1-2, with 7 bases aligning to TRBD1. Germline CDR1 is SGHDN and CDR2 is FVKESK. CDR3 length: 14 residues. With V trimmed by 2 bases and J by 6 bases, 6 bases remained unmatched. The CDR3: CASSQLHRGNGYTF. As DNA, the CDR3 is TGTGCCAGCAGCCAACTGCACAGGGGCAATGGCTACACCTTC.

The J gene is TRBJ1-2, the V gene TRBV6-5, with D unclear. Germline V lookup: CDR1 MNHEY, CDR2 SVGAGI. This CDR3 has 15 residues. V gave up 2 bases and J gave up 6 bases, with 16 bases separating them. This CDR3 is CASSYGVPGGNGYTF. DNA for the CDR3: TGTGCCAGCAGTTACGGGGTTCCAGGAGGGAATGGCTACACCTTC.

This rearrangement joins TRBV5-1 to TRBJ1-1, with D possibly being TRBD1 (5 bases). Trimming took off 2 bases at V and 1 base at J, with 9 bases between the two ends. CDR3 length: 14 amino acids. The V gene's germline CDR1 is SGHRS and CDR2 YFSETQ. CDR3 sequence reads: CASSLQVANTEAFF. In DNA, the CDR3 is TGCGCCAGCAGCTTACAGGTAGCGAACACTGAAGCTTTCTTT.

This chain connects TRBV2 to TRBJ1-1; weak D call: TRBD1 (5 bases). With 7 bases removed from V and 0 bases from J, the gap between germline ends came to 15 bases. The CDR3 has 15 residues. Germline V lookup: CDR1 SNHLY, CDR2 FYNNEI. CDR3 sequence: CASNIGSGMNTEAFF. CDR3 DNA: TGTGCCAGCAATATTGGCTCAGGGATGAACACTGAAGCTTTCTTT.

The rearrangement joins TRBV7-9 to TRBJ1-1; no definite D call. CDR1 and CDR2 from the germline V gene are SEHNR and FQNEAQ (reference sequence). V lost 2 bases and J lost 2, with 9 bases in between. The CDR3 length is 14 residues. CDR3 region: CASSLSARNTEAFF. In nucleotides, the CDR3 is TGTGCCAGCAGCTTATCCGCCAGAAACACTGAAGCTTTCTTT.

This chain uses TRBV6-5 with TRBJ2-5; no definite D call. Looked up from germline, CDR1 is MNHEY and CDR2 is SVGAGI. The CDR3 is made up of 14 amino acids. With 0 bases removed from V and 4 bases from J, the gap between germline ends came to 9 bases. The CDR3 DNA reads TGTGCCAGCAGTTACTCCATTATCGGAGAGACCCAGTACTTC. Residues: CASSYSIIGETQYF.

The CDR3 nucleotides read TGTGCCAGCATTTCGGGGAGAGGGGGCAACTCTAACTATGGCTACACCTTC. Encoded protein: CASISGRGGNSNYGYTF. V gene TRBV21-1 combines with J gene TRBJ1-2; TRBD1, as called in the table, went unchecked against the DNA. TRBV21-1 is a documented pseudogene. The CDR3 is made up of 17 amino acids.

The chain has TRBV4-2 and TRBJ1-3; 7 bases agree with TRBD1. Trimming took 0 bases from V and 5 from J; bases not matched to a gene: 4. This CDR3 region has 15 residues. Germline V gene lookup returns CDR1 LGHNA and CDR2 YNFKEQ. The CDR3 here is CASSQEAGGRNTIYF. The CDR3 bases are TGTGCCAGCAGCCAAGAGGCAGGGGGTAGAAACACCATATATTTT.

The CDR3 sequence is CASSLSGDEQFF. CDR3 nucleotide sequence: TGTGCCAGCAGCTTAAGCGGAGATGAGCAGTTCTTC. The chain recombines TRBV7-3 with TRBJ2-1, with D uncertain. Between the trimmed V and J ends, which lost 1 base and 8 bases, there was a span of 6 bases. The germline V gene has CDR1 SGHTA and CDR2 FQGTGA. The CDR3 length is 12 residues.

J is TRBJ1-1 and V is TRBV18, with D perhaps matching TRBD1 (5 bases). Germline-derived CDR1 and CDR2 are KGHSH and LQKENI. V was shortened by 3 bases and J by 0 bases, with 17 bases between the two germline ends. The CDR3 has 17 residues. Here the CDR3 reads CASSPSSGGTMNTEAFF. The DNA of the CDR3 is TGTGCCAGCTCACCCTCGTCGGGGGGAACAATGAACACTGAAGCTTTCTTT.

CDR3 amino acids: CASSYSRGADGNTIYF. The CDR3 nucleotides read TGTGCCAGCAGTTACTCCCGGGGGGCGGACGGAAACACCATATATTTT. V and J are TRBV6-5 and TRBJ1-3, with D possibly matching TRBD1 (6 bases). V dropped 0 bases and J dropped 4 bases, with 13 bases sitting between them. Per the germline V gene, CDR1 is MNHEY and CDR2 is SVGAGI. This CDR3 has 16 amino acids.

This clone was counted between two and nine times. V usage is TRBV6-8 and J usage is TRBJ1-6; possibly TRBD1 for D (6 bases). Germline loops: CDR1 MNHGY, CDR2 SAAAGT. This CDR3 is built from 16 residues. The V gene lost 4 bases and the J gene lost 11 bases, with 21 bases spanning the gap. This CDR3 is CASSSLGGRRKAPLHF. The CDR3 region has the DNA TGTGCCAGCAGTTCCTTAGGGGGTAGACGGAAAGCACCCCTCCACTTT.

The V call is TRBV6-6, the J call TRBJ1-2; D gene unclear. The V end lost 7 bases, the J end lost 9 bases, and 18 bases lay between the germline ends. The CDR3 contains 13 residues. Germline CDR1 reads MNHNY; CDR2 reads SVGAGI (reference sequence). In DNA form, the CDR3 reads TGTGCCAGCACCCCCGGGGATGCCCCACGCTACACCTTC. Its translation: CASTPGDAPRYTF.